Here is one T cell receptor (beta chain) with its context. Its specific antigen is unknown. No base-level quality is on record; no much larger clone is a single base apart. This sample is drawn from a study of shared clonotypes between healthy human individuals (dated by TCRdb to the early 2020s). Regarding the research as a whole: Two women and a few men aged 18 to 49 years were included in the cohort. Libraries were prepared and TCR repertoires were sequenced by different laboratories using diverse techniques, in order to increase sequencing depth and limit assay-specific biases. Leukapheresis yielded between about 0.9 and 8.9 billion PBMCs per donor. For each donor, CD4 naive and CD4 memory were each run on three plates, CD8 naive on two plates, and CD8 memory on one plate. Blood TCR repertoires of 5 or 6 healthy adults were deeply sequenced to estimate repertoire size and the extent of clonotype sharing between individuals.

V is cut by 3 bases and J by 7 bases, and the space between the germline ends is 10 bases. The CDR3 goes from the cysteine to the phenylalanine over 13 residues. Only CDR3 DNA remains: 39 bases, in frame from the first base. CDR1 and CDR2, per the germline V gene (reference sequence), are LNHDA and SQIVND. The study at large found these results: Based on pairwise subsampling, the degree of clonotype sharing among donors was expected to be affected by sequencing depth. Naive subsets generally had larger estimated clonotype richness than memory subsets did. Only blood was sampled, and tissue TCR repertoires likely differ from those in blood. Across a handful of donors, approximately 5% of naive CD4, around 3.5% of naive CD8, 2% to 2.5% of memory CD4, and 0.4% to 0.45% of memory CD8 clonotypes were shared. Rarefaction of sorted-subset datasets indicated incomplete sequencing despite the large sequencing depth. Compared with non-shared clonotypes, clonotypes shared by all four sorted-subset donors had higher generation probabilities. Because the study included a small number of donors, the genetic and exposure-history diversity represented was limited.

The donors were healthy, HIV-negative adults who had no recently reported acute infections or vaccinations. Every donor was a Caucasian adult living in Nashville, Tennessee, USA. CD4+ T cells were enriched by magnetic negative selection, after which naive cells were positively selected on CD45RA and the negative fraction was taken as the memory subset. After blood collection by leukapheresis, PBMCs were isolated using Ficoll-Histopaque density gradient centrifugation and then cryopreserved in the vapor phase of liquid nitrogen. Analytical flow cytometry was used to check the purity and quantity of each magnetically sorted T cell population. Genomic DNA was isolated from every sorted fraction and measured by UV absorbance on a Nanodrop 2000c. Using the deep immunoSEQ assay, TCR CDR3 regions were amplified from genomic DNA by multiplex PCR. Genomic DNA extracted from each cell subset was distributed evenly over all wells of several immunoSEQ 96-well plates, and each plate served as one replicate. For sorted subsets, each replicate PCR was loaded with about 0.2 ug genomic DNA, equivalent to roughly 30,000 T cell genomes. Purified libraries were measured with a Qubit 3.0 fluorometer, size-checked on a Bioanalyzer 2100, and measured again with the KAPA Library Quantification kit. Every immunoSEQ 96-well plate was sequenced on a dedicated single-read 150-cycle Illumina NextSeq 550 flow cell. For the original study's pipeline: Because the immunoSEQ output held only junctional sequences and lacked quality scores, the filtering could not match the filtering applied to full-length reads. To assign V/J genes and CDR3, sequences were annotated against IMGT germline references using PyIR, a Python wrapper for IgBLAST v1.9. Any read was removed if the V/J assignment was weak (E-value above 1e-6), the CDR3 was missing, or the read contained stop codons, out-of-frame junctions, or ambiguous translated residues. A V3J clonotype was defined by an identical inferred V gene, J gene, and CDR3 amino acid sequence. The percentage overlap between two repertoires was calculated by dividing the number of shared unique clonotypes by the size of the smaller repertoire. Three approaches were used to assess repertoire richness: RTK rarefaction, the Chao1 estimator, and Recon v2.1 estimates of unobserved clonotypes. For all TCRbeta clonotypes obtained by the gDNA method from several donors, generation probabilities were computed with OLGA. TCRdb limited this immuneACCESS table to in-frame rearrangements with V and J called. A share of clones is missing; checked studies link under half to unresolved V genes, and the rest is unexplained. V and J calls plus clone size are reproduced from that table; the DNA served to infer D and trimming. The sample table contains 650,000 to 800,000 clones; only one count was recorded for just under 75% of them. The ten largest make up more than 1.5% of the sample.

The source material was memory CD4+ T cells sorted from blood. The cell subset or site label corresponds to: CD45RA-negative fraction. The sequence is built from TRBV19 and TRBJ1-5, and TRBD1 may be the D gene, going by 5 matching bases. The receptor was isolated from a woman aged 30 to 39 in good health. The CDR3 here reads CASSMGVGQPQHF. In nucleotides, the sequence is TGTGCCAGTAGTATGGGGGTGGGGCAGCCCCAGCATTTT.